These 32 T cell receptor beta chains were sequenced from one sample in a study of blood T cell repertoires in COVID-19. The table came from immunoSEQ multiplex PCR; TCRdb's copy has only in-frame clones and leaves some out. The sample yields about 230,000 clones, 85% to 90% seen once. The sample taken for sequencing was peripheral blood. The receptor source for this set is a man aged 45-65 years with COVID-19, enrolled during active disease.

The gene calls are TRBV10-3 and TRBJ2-3; 7 nucleotides agree with TRBD2. Unmatched junction bases numbered 7, after V lost 7 bases and J lost 0 bases. The CDR3 length is 15 residues. In germline, CDR1 is ENHRY, CDR2 SYGVKD. The CDR3 here is CAITPSGVSTDTQYF. DNA of the CDR3: TGTGCCATCACGCCCAGCGGGGTTAGCACAGATACGCAGTATTTT.

The chain recombines TRBV28 with TRBJ1-4; a possible D gene is TRBD1 (6 bases). CDR3 length: 15 residues. Looked up from germline, CDR1 is MDHEN and CDR2 is SYDVKM. The ends were cut back, 5 bases at V and 0 bases at J, with 10 bases in the middle. Written as DNA, the CDR3 is TGTGCCAGCAGTCGGACAGTAGCAACTAATGAAAAACTGTTTTTT. Protein sequence: CASSRTVATNEKLFF.

This rearrangement joins TRBV6-1 to TRBJ2-4; D remains ambiguous. The V end was cut by 3 bases, the J end by 1 base, with 13 bases between. Germline-derived CDR1 and CDR2 are MNHNS and SASEGT. The length of the CDR3 is 16 residues. The CDR3 coding sequence is TGTGCCAGCAGTGAGCCGGGTAACTTGGCCAAAAACATTCAGTACTTC. Protein: CASSEPGNLAKNIQYF.

The chain combines TRBV29-1 with TRBJ2-1; 9 bases map to TRBD1. CDR3 length equals 15 residues. The ends lost 5 bases at V and 3 bases at J; junction bases unmatched: 8. Germline CDR1 reads SQVTM; CDR2 reads ANQGSEA. The CDR3 loop reads CSVSQGTGLYNEQFF. The CDR3 nucleotides read TGCAGCGTTTCACAAGGGACAGGGCTCTACAATGAGCAGTTCTTC.

J is TRBJ2-1 and V is TRBV6-2 or TRBV6-3; D unresolved. V was clipped by 2 bases and J by 8 bases, with 19 bases between them. Germline CDR1 is MNHEY and CDR2 is SVGEGT. CDR3 length: 16 residues. The CDR3 nucleotides are TGTGCCAGCAGTTACAGTAAAAGTGGCGGTATGCATGAGCAGTTCTTC. This gives the protein CASSYSKSGGMHEQFF.

The chain recombines TRBV6-5 with TRBJ2-7; perhaps TRBD1 as D (6 bases). CDR3 size: 13 residues. Deletions cut 7 bases from V and 7 bases from J, with 17 bases between. Germline CDR1 reads MNHEY; CDR2 reads SVGAGI. CDR3 in amino acids: CASKNSGVGEQYF. CDR3 DNA sequence: TGTGCCAGCAAAAACTCAGGGGTGGGAGAGCAGTACTTC.

The chain is built from TRBV3-1 (or the pseudogene TRBV3-2) and TRBJ1-3; tentatively, D is TRBD1 (6 bases). Germline lookup yields CDR1 LGHDT and CDR2 YNNKEL (reference sequence). The CDR3 is made up of 16 amino acids. V was cut by 3 bases and J by 2 bases, with 14 bases left in between. The CDR3 coding sequence is TGTGCCAGCAGCCACCCCGACAGGAGACCTGGAAACACCATATATTTT. It codes for CASSHPDRRPGNTIYF.

V is TRBV10-3 and J is TRBJ2-7; 7 bases align to TRBD1. V shed 0 bases, J shed 3 bases, and the junction held 8 bases outside the gene matches. CDR1 and CDR2 (germline): ENHRY, SYGVKD. The CDR3 runs 16 residues. This chain's CDR3 is CAISESGTAIGYEQYF. For the CDR3, the DNA is TGTGCCATCAGTGAGTCCGGGACAGCCATTGGCTACGAGCAGTACTTC.

The rearrangement joins TRBV7-9 to TRBJ2-4, with 10 bases that match TRBD1. V dropped 4 bases and J dropped 4; count of bases not matched to a gene: 4. The CDR3 runs 15 residues. CDR1 and CDR2 from the germline V gene are SEHNR and FQNEAQ (reference sequence). CDR3 in amino acids: CASSSGQGVKNIQYF. DNA for the CDR3: TGTGCCAGCAGCTCTGGACAGGGGGTGAAAAACATTCAGTACTTC.

The chain carries TRBV7-2 and TRBJ1-1; 12 bases map to TRBD1. CDR1 and CDR2 (germline): SGHTA, FQGNSA. The CDR3 totals 14 residues. V gave up 4 bases and J gave up 9 bases; unmatched junction bases: 6. CDR3 protein: CASSSGQGALQAFF. The CDR3 DNA is TGTGCCAGCAGCTCGGGACAGGGGGCTCTACAAGCTTTCTTT. Complete variable domain (other parts from reference TRBV7-2 and TRBJ1-1): GAGVSQSPSNKVTEKGKDVELRCDPISGHTALYWYRQSLGQGLEFLIYFQGNSAPDKSGLPSDRFSAERTGGSVSTLTIQRTQQEDSAVYLCASSSGQGALQAFFGQGTRLTVV.

CDR3 bases: TGTGCCAGCAGTAGGACAGGCCCCTATGGCTACACCTTC. Its protein product is CASSRTGPYGYTF. V gene TRBV6-5 combines with J gene TRBJ1-2; TRBD1 matches 7 bases. V lost 5 bases to trimming and J lost 4 bases; unmatched junction nucleotides: 4. CDR3 size: 13 residues. Germline V gene data show CDR1 as MNHEY and CDR2 as SVGAGI.

CDR3 nucleotide sequence: TGTGCCACCTCGGAGGCCCATAATTCACCCCTCCACTTT. Protein sequence: CATSEAHNSPLHF. V gene TRBV6-5 combines with J gene TRBJ1-6; D uncertain. The CDR3 is made up of 13 amino acids. The germline gives CDR1 MNHEY, CDR2 SVGAGI. V was cut by 10 bases and J by 5 bases, with 12 bases left in between.

The CDR3 sequence: CASTSARLVSYNEQFF. The CDR3 DNA follows: TGTGCCAGCACCTCAGCCCGACTAGTCTCCTACAATGAGCAGTTCTTC. The rearrangement uses TRBV27 and TRBJ2-1; tentative D call: TRBD2 (6 bases). Germline CDR1 MNHEY, CDR2 SMNVEV (reference sequence). The CDR3 spans 16 residues. Between the trimmed V and J ends, which lost 7 bases and 0 bases, there was a span of 16 bases.

The gene calls are TRBV15 and TRBJ2-3, with TRBD1 matching 9 bases. Germline CDR1 LNHNV, CDR2 YYDKDF (reference sequence). This CDR3 is built from 16 residues. V shed 0 bases, J shed 6 bases, and the junction held 7 bases outside the gene matches. CDR3 loop: CATSREGQGAGDTQYF. The CDR3 nucleotides read TGTGCCACCAGCAGAGAGGGACAGGGTGCTGGGGATACGCAGTATTTT. The full variable domain, in which reference TRBV15 and TRBJ2-3 provide the parts outside the CDR3, is DAMVIQNPRYQVTQFGKPVTLSCSQTLNHNVMYWYQQKSSQAPKLLFHYYDKDFNNEADTPDNFQSRRPNTSFCFLDIRSPGLGDTAMYLCATSREGQGAGDTQYFGPGTRLTVL.

On this clone itself: The sample has other DNA sequences that encode this CDR3 too. J is TRBJ1-5 and V is TRBV24-1; weak D call: TRBD1 (6 bases). From germline, CDR1 is KGHDR and CDR2 SFDVKD. The CDR3 is made up of 13 amino acids. Trimming stripped 6 bases from V and 1 base from J, with 6 bases between. CDR3: CATSRGSNQPQHF. In nucleotides, the CDR3 is TGTGCCACCAGTAGGGGGAGCAATCAGCCCCAGCATTTT.

V is TRBV11-2 and J is TRBJ2-1, with 10 bases aligning to TRBD2. The trim removed 1 base at V and 9 bases at J, leaving 9 bases unmatched. The CDR3 is made up of 16 amino acids. CDR1 is SGHAT and CDR2 is FQNNGV in the germline V gene. The CDR3 here is CASSLALRSGGLEQFF. As DNA, the CDR3 is TGTGCCAGCAGCTTAGCCCTCCGTAGCGGGGGGCTTGAGCAGTTCTTC.

V and J are TRBV28 and TRBJ2-7, with 12 bases that match TRBD1. Germline V gives CDR1 MDHEN, CDR2 SYDVKM. The length of the CDR3 is 16 residues. Trimming removed 7 bases from V and 4 bases from J; junction bases left unmatched: 11. CDR3 protein: CASTIPPGQGAYEQYF. The CDR3 coding sequence is TGTGCCAGCACCATTCCCCCGGGACAGGGGGCTTACGAGCAGTACTTC. Based on the CDR3 plus reference TRBV28 and TRBJ2-7, the full variable domain is DVKVTQSSRYLVKRTGEKVFLECVQDMDHENMFWYRQDPGLGLRLIYFSYDVKMKEKGDIPEGYSVSREKKERFSLILESASTNQTSMYLCASTIPPGQGAYEQYFGPGTRLTVT.

The chain has TRBV28 and TRBJ1-5, with D tentatively TRBD1 (5 bases). The germline V and J ends were trimmed by 6 bases and 0 bases, with 12 bases remaining between them. The V gene's germline CDR1 is MDHEN and CDR2 SYDVKM. The CDR3 contains 15 residues. The CDR3 DNA reads TGTGCCAGCAGCCCCAGGGTGGGTAGCAATCAGCCCCAGCATTTT. Residues: CASSPRVGSNQPQHF. Variable domain in full (rest from reference TRBV28 and TRBJ1-5): DVKVTQSSRYLVKRTGEKVFLECVQDMDHENMFWYRQDPGLGLRLIYFSYDVKMKEKGDIPEGYSVSREKKERFSLILESASTNQTSMYLCASSPRVGSNQPQHFGDGTRLSIL.

This chain connects TRBV19 to TRBJ1-6; perhaps TRBD1 as D (6 bases). The CDR3 totals 14 residues. V shed 4 bases and J shed 6 bases, with 10 bases lying between them. Germline assignment: CDR1 LNHDA and CDR2 SQIVND (reference sequence). CDR3 DNA: TGTGCCAGTAGTAGAGGGACACCTAATTCACCCCTCCACTTT. It translates to CASSRGTPNSPLHF.

J is TRBJ1-6 and V is TRBV7-3; D is ambiguous. V lost 1 base and J lost 9, with 4 bases in between. The CDR3 length is 12 residues. Germline loops: CDR1 SGHTA, CDR2 FQGTGA. CDR3 residues: CASSLNGSPLHF. The DNA of the CDR3 is TGTGCCAGCAGCTTAAACGGTTCACCCCTCCACTTT.

The genes are TRBV21-1 and TRBJ2-5; TRBD2 is taken as the D call from the table, unchecked against the DNA. TRBV21-1 corresponds to a pseudogene. The CDR3 spans 16 residues. The CDR3 coding sequence is TGTGCCAGCAGCAATGGGTGGCTAGAGGTTTTCGAGACCCAGTACTTC. Translated: CASSNGWLEVFETQYF.

This clone qualifies as medium-sized. The chain recombines TRBV6-5 with TRBJ1-2; D is unresolved. This CDR3 region has 12 residues. Germline V CDR1 and CDR2: MNHEY, SVGAGI. The V end lost 2 bases, the J end lost 6 bases, and 7 bases lay between the germline ends. The CDR3 coding sequence is TGTGCCAGCAGTTACGGAGAAAATGGCTACACCTTC. Translated: CASSYGENGYTF.

J is TRBJ1-5 and V is TRBV15; D uncertain. Trimming shortened V by 0 bases and J by 9 bases, and 15 bases separated the two germline ends. The CDR3 is 15 amino acids. Looked up from germline, CDR1 is LNHNV and CDR2 is YYDKDF (reference sequence). The CDR3 coding sequence is TGTGCCACCAGCAGAGATCGCGCAGGTGTCCGGCCCCAGCATTTT. Translation gives CATSRDRAGVRPQHF.

The chain links TRBV7-8 to TRBJ1-5; the match to TRBD1 covers 7 bases. This CDR3 comprises 17 residues. V was clipped by 5 bases and J by 3 bases; unmatched bases: 13. Germline lookup yields CDR1 SGHVS and CDR2 FQNEAQ. The CDR3 reads CASSPNPGTANNQPQHF. CDR3 sequence (DNA): TGTGCCAGCAGCCCCAACCCAGGGACAGCCAACAATCAGCCCCAGCATTTT.

V and J are TRBV4-1 and TRBJ2-7; 7 bases are a match to TRBD1. The germline CDR1 and CDR2 sequences are MGHRA and YSYEKL. This CDR3 comprises 16 residues. V trimming: 4 bases; J trimming: 2 bases; junction bases outside the gene matches: 11. The CDR3 nucleotides are TGCGCCAGCAGCCCGATCAGGGACAGCCTCACCTACGAGCAGTACTTC. This translates into CASSPIRDSLTYEQYF.

This clone came up once. The chain employs TRBV12-5 and TRBJ1-3; possible D gene TRBD1, 6 bases. Germline V gene lookup returns CDR1 LGHNT and CDR2 FRNRAP. V was pared by 5 bases and J by 2 bases, with 10 bases between. This CDR3 is built from 14 residues. In DNA, the CDR3 is TGTGCTAGTGGTCAGGGGTCTACTGGAAACACCATATATTTT. It translates to CASGQGSTGNTIYF.

The chain carries TRBV3-1 (or the pseudogene TRBV3-2) and TRBJ2-1; 9 positions agree with TRBD1. Germline CDR1 reads LGHDT; CDR2 reads YNNKEL (reference sequence). The length of the CDR3 is 16 residues. The trim removed 4 bases at V and 4 bases at J, leaving 8 bases unmatched. The CDR3 loop is CASSPPDRGRYNEQFF. In DNA form, the CDR3 reads TGTGCCAGCAGCCCGCCCGACAGGGGGAGGTACAATGAGCAGTTCTTC.

The chain joins TRBV4-1 to TRBJ2-2, with D unresolved. V lost 0 bases to trimming and J lost 0 bases, with 11 bases between them. There are 17 residues in the CDR3. Germline CDR1 MGHRA, CDR2 YSYEKL. CDR3 sequence reads: CASSQENGGTNTGELFF. The CDR3 region has the DNA TGCGCCAGCAGCCAAGAAAACGGCGGAACGAACACCGGGGAGCTGTTTTTT.

The chain couples TRBV2 to TRBJ2-3; 11 bases align to TRBD2. Germline CDR1 is SNHLY and CDR2 is FYNNEI. V gave up 11 bases and J gave up 1 base; unmatched junction bases: 8. CDR3 length equals 15 residues. CDR3 sequence reads: CAGTPGLAGTDTQYF. The CDR3 nucleotides read TGTGCCGGAACCCCGGGACTAGCGGGCACAGATACGCAGTATTTT.

The chain links TRBV18 to TRBJ2-2; D is perhaps TRBD1 (6 bases). Germline V gene lookup returns CDR1 KGHSH and CDR2 LQKENI. Trimming shortened V by 4 bases and J by 6 bases, and 15 bases separated the two germline ends. The CDR3 is made up of 15 amino acids. CDR3 loop: CASSRQTGTAGELFF. The CDR3 DNA reads TGTGCCAGCTCACGCCAAACAGGGACGGCCGGGGAGCTGTTTTTT.

J is TRBJ1-2 and V is TRBV6-2 or TRBV6-3, with TRBD1 matching over 9 bases. Germline lookup yields CDR1 MNHEY and CDR2 SVGEGT. After removal of 5 bases from V and 6 bases from J, the junction contained 10 bases not matched to a gene. The length of the CDR3 is 15 residues. CDR3 in amino acids: CASSRTGDGLHGYTF. CDR3 in DNA: TGTGCCAGCAGTCGGACAGGGGACGGTTTGCATGGCTACACCTTC.

The chain has TRBV6-5 and TRBJ1-6; no clear D. V lost 7 bases and J lost 0, with 10 bases in between. The CDR3 totals 15 residues. Germline CDR1 reads MNHEY; CDR2 reads SVGAGI. The CDR3 region has the DNA TGTGCCAGCAATTCCGTAAACTCCTATAATTCACCCCTCCACTTT. Translating it yields CASNSVNSYNSPLHF.